A single sample is the source of the 22 T cell receptor beta chains below, sequenced in a study of blood T cell repertoires in COVID-19. Measured with immunoSEQ multiplex PCR; TCRdb has only the in-frame clones, and not every one. Of some 240,000 clones in the sample, approximately 78% were seen once. The sample comprised peripheral blood. The receptors derive from a woman in her seventies with COVID-19, enrolled during active disease.

This sequence joins TRBV3-1 (or the pseudogene TRBV3-2) and TRBJ2-3; D remains unclear. The CDR3 extends over 15 amino acids. Trimming removed 2 bases from V and 2 bases from J, with 11 bases in between. Germline CDR1 reads LGHDT; CDR2 reads YNNKEL (reference sequence). CDR3 nucleotide sequence: TGTGCCAGCAGCCAAAAACTCCTTTACACAGATACGCAGTATTTT. The encoded protein is CASSQKLLYTDTQYF.

This sequence joins TRBV5-1 and TRBJ2-3, with a weak D call TRBD2 (5 bases). V was cut by 2 bases and J by 6 bases, with 19 bases left in between. Germline V gene sequence: CDR1 SGHRS, CDR2 YFSETQ. This CDR3 has 16 residues. CDR3 nucleotides: TGCGCCAGCAGCTTCGGGGATTCCTCAAATGGGGATACGCAGTATTTT. This gives the protein CASSFGDSSNGDTQYF.

The CDR3 DNA follows: TGTGCCAGCAATCACGGGGGACAGGGGAACACTGAAGCTTTCTTT. It is translated as CASNHGGQGNTEAFF. V is TRBV2 and J is TRBJ1-1, with 9 bases aligning to TRBD1. The ends lost 7 bases at V and 1 base at J; junction bases unmatched: 7. The CDR3 loop spans 15 amino acids. Per the germline V gene, CDR1 is SNHLY and CDR2 is FYNNEI.

This clone occurred a few times. The chain couples TRBV30 to TRBJ1-2; maybe TRBD1 (6 bases). The CDR3 spans 14 residues. The germline V and J ends were trimmed by 2 bases and 7 bases, with 17 bases remaining between them. From germline, CDR1 is GTSNPN and CDR2 SVGIG (reference sequence). CDR3 residues: CAWSPVSRGSGYTF. CDR3 DNA: TGTGCCTGGAGTCCCGTCTCCAGGGGCAGTGGCTACACCTTC.

The chain has TRBV6-1 and TRBJ2-3; a possible D gene is TRBD1 (6 bases). CDR1 and CDR2 (germline): MNHNS, SASEGT. The CDR3 is 15 amino acids. V gave up 2 bases and J gave up 8 bases, with 17 bases separating them. The CDR3 DNA reads TGTGCCAGCAGTGAAAGCGAGGGGGTCTGGGCTACGCAGTATTTT. Translating gives CASSESEGVWATQYF.

A single count supports this clone. This chain connects TRBV13 to TRBJ2-7; the match to TRBD2 covers 8 bases. Trimming cost V 5 bases and J 3 bases; bases outside gene matches: 12. The germline gives CDR1 PRHDT, CDR2 FYEKMQ (reference sequence). This CDR3 has 16 residues. The CDR3 region has the DNA TGTGCCAGCAGCAAAAATCAGGGACTAGGGGTCTACGAGCAGTACTTC. Its protein is CASSKNQGLGVYEQYF.

This chain links TRBV10-1 with TRBJ2-1, with 8 positions matching TRBD2. Losses at the gene ends were 8 bases for V and 4 bases for J; bases not matched to a gene: 16. This CDR3 region has 17 residues. Germline CDR1 WNHNN, CDR2 SYGVQD (reference sequence). The CDR3 protein is CASSGGLAGGGYNEQFF. The CDR3 coding sequence is TGCGCCAGCTCGGGGGGGCTCGCGGGAGGAGGTTACAATGAGCAGTTCTTC.

The chain has TRBV5-6 and TRBJ2-5, with 9 bases fitting TRBD2. The V gene end was trimmed by 4 bases and the J gene end by 2 bases; junction bases not matched to a gene: 9. The CDR3 runs to 16 residues. In germline, CDR1 is SGHDT, CDR2 YYEEEE. The CDR3: CASSILAGVSQETQYF. In DNA form, the CDR3 reads TGTGCCAGCAGCATTTTAGCGGGAGTATCGCAAGAGACCCAGTACTTC. Full variable domain (rest looked up from reference TRBV5-6 and TRBJ2-5): DAGVTQSPTHLIKTRGQQVTLRCSPKSGHDTVSWYQQALGQGPQFIFQYYEEEERQRGNFPDRFSGHQFPNYSSELNVNALLLGDSALYLCASSILAGVSQETQYFGPGTRLLVL.

This chain uses TRBV29-1 with TRBJ1-3; the match to TRBD1 covers 10 bases. Germline lookup yields CDR1 SQVTM and CDR2 ANQGSEA. Trimming took 5 bases from V and 4 from J; bases not matched to a gene: 5. CDR3 size: 14 residues. The DNA for the CDR3 is TGCAGCGTTCGCGACAGGGGGCGAGGAAACACCATATATTTT. Translating it yields CSVRDRGRGNTIYF. The full variable domain, in which reference TRBV29-1 and TRBJ1-3 provide the parts outside the CDR3, is SAVISQKPSRDICQRGTSLTIQCQVDSQVTMMFWYRQQPGQSLTLIATANQGSEATYESGFVIDKFPISRPNLTFSTLTVSNMSPEDSSIYLCSVRDRGRGNTIYFGEGSWLTVV.

V and J are TRBV19 and TRBJ2-2, with TRBD2 identical over 10 bases. Germline V lookup: CDR1 LNHDA, CDR2 SQIVND (reference sequence). This CDR3 is 20 amino acids long. Unmatched junction bases numbered 20, after V lost 6 bases and J lost 4 bases. CDR3 in DNA: TGTGCCAGTAGCTCCTTGGGGGGGCTAGCGGGAGTTCGGGGCACCGGGGAGCTGTTTTTT. Translating gives CASSSLGGLAGVRGTGELFF.

This chain connects TRBV28 to TRBJ1-2; a weak D match, TRBD1 (5 bases). The CDR3 consists of 14 residues. CDR1 is MDHEN and CDR2 is SYDVKM in the germline V gene. V lost 4 bases and J lost 12, with 21 bases in between. CDR3 residues: CASSSGGARGGDTF. The CDR3 DNA sequence: TGTGCCAGCAGTTCGGGGGGAGCGAGGGGTGGTGACACCTTC.

This chain links TRBV6-6 with TRBJ2-1, with D perhaps TRBD2 (5 bases). CDR3 length: 14 amino acids. Germline V gene data show CDR1 as MNHNY and CDR2 as SVGAGI (reference sequence). V was pared by 2 bases and J by 6 bases, with 11 bases between. DNA for the CDR3: TGTGCCAGCAGTTACGTCAGGACTGGCAATGAGCAGTTCTTC. Its translation is CASSYVRTGNEQFF.

This chain connects TRBV3-1 (or the pseudogene TRBV3-2) to TRBJ1-1; D is unclear. Between the trimmed V and J ends, which lost 1 base and 11 bases, there was a span of 11 bases. CDR1 LGHDT and CDR2 YNNKEL come from the germline V gene (reference sequence). CDR3 size: 12 residues. CDR3 region: CASSQVGEVAFF. CDR3 DNA: TGTGCCAGCAGCCAAGTCGGGGAAGTGGCTTTCTTT.

The chain links TRBV4-1 to TRBJ1-2; D not certain. With 0 bases removed from V and 7 bases from J, the gap between germline ends came to 6 bases. The germline gives CDR1 MGHRA, CDR2 YSYEKL. CDR3 length: 12 amino acids. CDR3 amino acids: CASSQDTVGYTF. The CDR3 DNA reads as TGCGCCAGCAGCCAAGATACGGTTGGCTACACCTTC.

The CDR3, as DNA: TGCGCCAGCAGCCAAGAAGGCTATCTTGGAGGATATGAGCAGTTCTTC. It is translated as CASSQEGYLGGYEQFF. The chain couples TRBV4-3 to TRBJ2-1, with TRBD2 as a possible D gene (5 bases). Germline lookup yields CDR1 LGHNA and CDR2 YSLEER. V was shortened by 0 bases and J by 8 bases, with 17 bases between the two germline ends. The CDR3 has 16 residues.

The V and J genes are TRBV12-3 or TRBV12-4 and TRBJ2-5; 7 nucleotides agree with TRBD2. Trimming removed 5 bases from V and 5 bases from J; junction bases left unmatched: 5. The CDR3 is made up of 13 amino acids. CDR3 nucleotides: TGTGCCAGCAGTGGCGGGAGTGGGGAGACCCAGTACTTC. Translating it yields CASSGGSGETQYF.

The chain joins TRBV4-2 to TRBJ1-6, with 7 bases matching TRBD1. This CDR3 is 16 amino acids long. CDR1 is LGHNA, CDR2 YNFKEQ, per germline. Trimming cost V 4 bases and J 7 bases; bases outside gene matches: 10. CDR3 sequence reads: CASSPNPGQSNSPLHF. In DNA, the CDR3 is TGTGCCAGCAGCCCTAACCCGGGACAGTCGAATTCACCCCTCCACTTT.

The chain carries TRBV7-7 and TRBJ2-5, with 7 bases that match TRBD2. From germline, CDR1 is SSHAT and CDR2 FNYEAQ (reference sequence). The CDR3 totals 15 residues. V gave up 3 bases and J gave up 1 base; unmatched junction bases: 5. The CDR3 nucleotides are TGTGCCAGCAGCTTGGGGTCTAGCGGCCAAGAGACCCAGTACTTC. This translates into CASSLGSSGQETQYF.

V and J are TRBV7-9 and TRBJ2-1, with 14 bases lining up with TRBD2. Germline loops: CDR1 SEHNR, CDR2 FQNEAQ (reference sequence). The CDR3 length is 17 residues. The V and J ends lost 5 bases and 7 bases, in that order; junction bases with no gene match: 10. The CDR3 bases are TGTGCCAGCAGCCCTCGACTAGCGGGAGGGCCGGGGAATGAGCAGTTCTTC. Its protein product is CASSPRLAGGPGNEQFF. Supplemented by reference TRBV7-9 and TRBJ2-1, the full variable domain reads DTGVSQNPRHKITKRGQNVTFRCDPISEHNRLYWYRQTLGQGPEFLTYFQNEAQLEKSRLLSDRFSAERPKGSFSTLEIQRTEQGDSAMYLCASSPRLAGGPGNEQFFGPGTRLTVL.

The V gene is TRBV25-1, the J gene TRBJ1-6; 8 positions agree with TRBD1. CDR1 is MGHDK and CDR2 is SYGVNS in the germline V gene. This CDR3 contains 15 residues. After removal of 4 bases from V and 4 bases from J, the junction contained 3 bases not matched to a gene. CDR3 amino acids: CASSVDRGYNSPLHF. The CDR3 nucleotides read TGTGCCAGCAGTGTCGACAGGGGATATAATTCACCCCTCCACTTT.

This sequence joins TRBV9 and TRBJ2-5; possibly TRBD1 for D (6 bases). The CDR3 consists of 16 residues. Germline lookup yields CDR1 SGDLS and CDR2 YYNGEE. V was trimmed by 0 bases and J by 1 base, leaving 13 bases between them. CDR3 DNA: TGTGCCAGCAGCGTAGGTGGGGTAGGGGGCCAAGAGACCCAGTACTTC. Translating it yields CASSVGGVGGQETQYF.

This clone was found once. This chain uses TRBV28 with TRBJ1-6, with D perhaps TRBD1 (6 bases). This CDR3 region has 15 residues. Deletions cut 5 bases from V and 7 bases from J, with 15 bases between. Germline values: CDR1 MDHEN, CDR2 SYDVKM. CDR3 DNA sequence: TGTGCCAGCAGTCCCAGGGGTTTTAAAAATTCACCCCTCCACTTT. Translated: CASSPRGFKNSPLHF.